This T cell receptor beta chain was captured in a study of vaccination and CD4 T cells after COVID-19. The wider study: The convalescents, six males and four females, included two who were Hispanic.

Notes on this clonotype: Its antigen is unidentified.

Treatment specified: approximately 9-day PBMC culture with coronavirus spike peptide pools or control peptides (ViraFEST assay). Pre-COVID-19 pandemic sampling (2011-2018) yielded the unexposed donor's CD4+ T cells. Oncomine TCR Beta short-read sequencing was applied to DNA from cultured CD4+ T cells. TCRdb passed the PCR reads through MiXCR, listing each CDR3 protein once. The data hold 3,500 to 4,500 distinct CDR3 sequences, with 30% to 45% observed a single time. This CDR3 has 14 amino acids. The trim removed 4 bases at V and 7 bases at J, leaving 8 bases unmatched. Germline V lookup: CDR1 MNHEY, CDR2 SVGAGI.

The sequenced material came from CD4+ T cells from blood, cultured in vitro. This TCR was recovered from a human donor in good health. This chain links TRBV6-5 with TRBJ2-7; 9 bases are shared with TRBD1. In DNA, the CDR3 is TGTGCCAGCAGTTTTCGGACAGGGGTGGGGGAGCAGTACTTC. This encodes CASSFRTGVGEQYF.